The next 6 T cell receptor beta chains were all read from a single sample in a study of graft-versus-host responses after intestinal transplantation. Repertoires were generated with immunoSEQ multiplex PCR, while TCRdb's copy carries only in-frame clones and drops some. Among about 120,000 clones, around 93% were seen once, and the ten largest hold roughly 0.12%. Their antigen targets remain unknown. Sequenced here: unstimulated CD4+ T cells sorted from spleen or lymph node cells, sampled before intestinal transplant. These receptors were taken from a human donor who received an intestinal transplant.

This rearrangement joins TRBV18 to TRBJ2-5; 13 positions agree with TRBD2. Germline V gives CDR1 KGHSH, CDR2 LQKENI. The CDR3 extends over 15 amino acids. The V and J ends lost 3 bases and 5 bases, in that order; junction bases with no gene match: 3. DNA for the CDR3: TGTGCCAGCTCACCCGGACTAGCGGGAGTTGAGACCCAGTACTTC. Its translation is CASSPGLAGVETQYF.

The chain has TRBV28 and TRBJ2-7; 11 positions match TRBD1. The germline gives CDR1 MDHEN, CDR2 SYDVKM. V shed 4 bases, J shed 0 bases, and the junction held 5 bases outside the gene matches. CDR3 size: 16 residues. The CDR3 protein is CASSSPGTGGSYEQYF. CDR3 nucleotides: TGTGCCAGCAGTTCACCCGGGACAGGGGGCTCCTACGAGCAGTACTTC.

V and J are TRBV28 and TRBJ1-1, with no clear D. The length of the CDR3 is 11 residues. Germline lookup yields CDR1 MDHEN and CDR2 SYDVKM. The V and J ends lost 7 bases and 0 bases respectively, with 3 bases between them. The CDR3 nucleotides are TGTGCCAGCATCCTGAACACTGAAGCTTTCTTT. It is translated as CASILNTEAFF.

The chain recombines TRBV29-1 with TRBJ2-4; D is ambiguous. The CDR3 length is 10 residues. CDR1 SQVTM and CDR2 ANQGSEA come from the germline V gene. Trimming shortened V by 5 bases and J by 9 bases, and 8 bases separated the two germline ends. CDR3 DNA sequence: TGCAGCGTTCTGGCGACCATTCAGTACTTC. Translation gives CSVLATIQYF.

The rearrangement joins TRBV6-5 to TRBJ2-3, with D perhaps being TRBD1 or TRBD2 (6 bases each). The CDR3 contains 16 residues. CDR1 is MNHEY, CDR2 SVGAGI, per germline. V was cut by 0 bases and J by 9 bases, with 19 bases left in between. CDR3 region: CASSYSGGSPRPTQYF. The CDR3 nucleotides read TGTGCCAGCAGTTACTCGGGGGGCTCCCCCCGCCCAACGCAGTATTTT.

The chain joins TRBV7-9 to TRBJ2-6; D assignment may be TRBD1 or TRBD2 (6 bases each). Germline V lookup: CDR1 SEHNR, CDR2 FQNEAQ (reference sequence). V lost 1 base and J lost 2, with 18 bases in between. The CDR3 consists of 19 residues. This CDR3 is CASSLGAWGARPGANVLTF. Here the CDR3 DNA reads TGTGCCAGCAGCTTAGGGGCATGGGGGGCGCGACCTGGGGCCAACGTCCTGACTTTC.